What follows are 21 T cell receptor beta chains derived from one specimen sequenced in a study of T cells in Graves' hyperthyroidism and ophthalmopathy. Regions amplified from RNA transcripts were the TCR beta CDR3 regions. HTBI primers drove first-round RT-PCR of the TCR CDR3. TCRdb redid the calling of the multiplex PCR reads with MiXCR, one entry per CDR3 protein. The table records about 480,000 distinct CDR3 sequences, about 15% of them present only once. Sequenced input: blood. The receptors here all came from a woman under 30 with Graves' hyperthyroidism.

This clonotype appeared many times. This chain connects TRBV2 to TRBJ1-5; a possible D gene is TRBD1 (5 bases). The ends were cut back, 6 bases at V and 2 bases at J, with 11 bases in the middle. Germline values: CDR1 SNHLY, CDR2 FYNNEI. The CDR3 has 14 amino acids. The DNA of the CDR3 is TGTGCCAGCAGAGGGGTGAAGGGCAATCAGCCCCAGCATTTT. This codes for CASRGVKGNQPQHF.

This clonotype has at least ten counts. This chain connects TRBV27 to TRBJ2-2; possibly TRBD2 for D (6 bases). The CDR3 sequence is 16 residues long. Germline CDR1 is MNHEY and CDR2 is SMNVEV (reference sequence). Trimming stripped 5 bases from V and 3 bases from J, with 16 bases between. CDR3 nucleotide sequence: TGTGCCAGCAGTGCCCTGGCGGGATTGGACACCGGGGAGCTGTTTTTT. Translating gives CASSALAGLDTGELFF.

This clonotype was detected only a few times. The CDR3 DNA reads TGTGCCAGCAGCTTGGTTGGGAGTCACTATGGCTACACCTTC. It specifies CASSLVGSHYGYTF. The chain joins TRBV6-2 or TRBV6-3 to TRBJ1-2; unclear D gene. V lost 6 bases, J lost 3 bases, and 14 bases lay in between. This CDR3 comprises 14 residues. Germline V gene sequence: CDR1 MNHEY, CDR2 SVGEGT.

This clonotype has ten or more counts. This chain connects TRBV27 to TRBJ2-4, with 10 bases fitting TRBD1. The ends lost 5 bases at V and 3 bases at J; junction bases unmatched: 7. The CDR3 spans 16 residues. CDR1 is MNHEY and CDR2 is SMNVEV in the germline V gene (reference sequence). This CDR3 reads CASSRGTGEGKNIQYF. CDR3 DNA sequence: TGTGCCAGCAGTCGCGGGACAGGGGAAGGCAAAAACATTCAGTACTTC.

This clonotype was detected ten times or more. This may be a read error: a much more frequent sequence differs by one nucleotide. V gene TRBV28 combines with J gene TRBJ2-7, with 7 bases lining up with TRBD1. Germline V gives CDR1 MDHEN, CDR2 SYDVKM. CDR3 length: 13 amino acids. Unmatched junction bases numbered 7, after V lost 9 bases and J lost 2 bases. This CDR3 reads CASNRGEAYEQYF. In nucleotides, the CDR3 is TGTGCCAGTAACAGGGGAGAGGCCTACGAGCAGTACTTC.

In its sample, this clonotype was seen many times. This chain joins TRBV27 and TRBJ1-6, with D maybe TRBD1 (6 bases). This CDR3 is 16 amino acids long. V dropped 7 bases and J dropped 0 bases, with 13 bases sitting between them. CDR1 and CDR2 from the germline V gene are MNHEY and SMNVEV (reference sequence). The CDR3 reads CASTPRGSSYNSPLHF. CDR3 DNA sequence: TGTGCCAGCACGCCCAGGGGAAGCTCCTATAATTCACCCCTCCACTTT.

At least ten counts were recorded for this clonotype. The CDR3 DNA is TGTGCCAGCAGTAGAGCCATTGGGGGAACTGAAGCTTTCTTT. Encoded protein: CASSRAIGGTEAFF. The rearrangement uses TRBV27 and TRBJ1-1, with D tentatively TRBD1 (5 bases). Trimming stripped 5 bases from V and 5 bases from J, with 15 bases between. The V gene's germline CDR1 is MNHEY and CDR2 SMNVEV (reference sequence). CDR3 length: 14 residues.

This clonotype was counted many times. The DNA of the CDR3 is TGCGCCAGCAGCTTGGAATTAGGAAATATCAATGAGCAGTTCTTC. Protein: CASSLELGNINEQFF. The gene calls are TRBV5-1 and TRBJ2-1; D gene unclear. V shed 0 bases and J shed 6 bases, with 13 bases lying between them. The CDR3 extends over 15 amino acids. CDR1 is SGHRS and CDR2 is YFSETQ in the germline V gene.

The V gene is TRBV4-1, the J gene TRBJ2-3; D call uncertain. The CDR3 extends over 17 amino acids. V gave up 1 base and J gave up 3 bases, with 17 bases separating them. Germline values: CDR1 MGHRA, CDR2 YSYEKL. DNA of the CDR3: TGCGCCAGCAGCCAAGGCCGGACCTCTGCCACTACAGATACGCAGTATTTT. Translating gives CASSQGRTSATTDTQYF.

V and J are TRBV6-2 or TRBV6-3 and TRBJ1-2; no clear D. V was pared by 8 bases and J by 5 bases, with 18 bases between. Germline V lookup: CDR1 MNHEY, CDR2 SVGEGT. The CDR3 consists of 14 residues. CDR3: CASSRQPKSYGYTF. The CDR3 DNA reads as TGTGCCAGCTCTCGACAACCAAAATCTTATGGCTACACCTTC.

The table lists this clonotype with many counts. V gene TRBV3-1 combines with J gene TRBJ2-1; D not certain. V dropped 6 bases and J dropped 5 bases, with 8 bases sitting between them. Germline V lookup: CDR1 LGHDT, CDR2 YNNKEL (reference sequence). CDR3 length: 12 residues. The CDR3 DNA sequence: TGTGCCAGCAGGGCGGAAGACAATGAGCAGTTCTTC. It encodes CASRAEDNEQFF.

This clonotype was detected many times. The V call is TRBV12-3 or TRBV12-4, the J call TRBJ2-5; D assignment may be TRBD1 or TRBD2 (7 bases each). CDR3 length: 14 residues. V lost 6 bases to trimming and J lost 7 bases, with 18 bases between them. CDR3 in amino acids: CASRVTGREGTQYF. The CDR3 bases are TGTGCCAGCAGAGTGACAGGGAGGGAAGGGACCCAGTACTTC.

This rearrangement joins TRBV19 to TRBJ2-2, with D unclear. Germline V gene lookup returns CDR1 LNHDA and CDR2 SQIVND (reference sequence). The CDR3 totals 13 residues. V lost 1 base and J 4 bases, leaving 4 bases between the germline ends. CDR3 loop: CASSIGRTGELFF. CDR3 DNA: TGTGCCAGTAGTATAGGGCGCACCGGGGAGCTGTTTTTT.

This clonotype was seen many times. The J gene is TRBJ1-1, the V gene TRBV2; no clear D gene. V was clipped by 4 bases and J by 5 bases, with 11 bases between them. The CDR3 is made up of 13 amino acids. Germline V CDR1 and CDR2: SNHLY, FYNNEI. The CDR3 loop reads CASSAGSRTEAFF. The CDR3 bases are TGTGCCAGCAGTGCCGGGTCTAGGACTGAAGCTTTCTTT.

The CDR3 sequence is CASSQPGGGTGELFF. In DNA, the CDR3 is TGTGCCAGCAGCCAACCAGGGGGAGGCACCGGGGAGCTGTTTTTT. The V and J genes are TRBV3-1 and TRBJ2-2, with D perhaps matching TRBD1 (7 bases). Per germline, CDR1 LGHDT and CDR2 YNNKEL (reference sequence). The CDR3 consists of 15 residues. With 2 bases removed from V and 4 bases from J, the gap between germline ends came to 11 bases.

This clonotype was seen a few times. The gene calls are TRBV12-3 or TRBV12-4 and TRBJ2-2; possible D gene TRBD2, 5 bases. This CDR3 contains 15 residues. V was trimmed by 5 bases and J by 4 bases, leaving 14 bases between them. The chain's CDR3 is CASSPCPGSTGELFF. CDR3 bases: TGTGCCAGCAGTCCCTGTCCGGGGAGCACCGGGGAGCTGTTTTTT.

The table lists this clonotype with many counts. The gene calls are TRBV2 and TRBJ2-2; the D call may be TRBD1 or TRBD2 (7 bases each). Trimming removed 7 bases at V and 3 bases at J, with 12 bases between. CDR3 length: 14 residues. CDR1 and CDR2 from the germline V gene are SNHLY and FYNNEI. The CDR3 is CASTQGGYTGELFF. DNA for the CDR3: TGTGCCAGCACGCAGGGGGGGTACACCGGGGAGCTGTTTTTT.

The chain employs TRBV9 and TRBJ2-2, with D possibly TRBD2 on 5 matching bases. This CDR3 contains 14 residues. Trimming left V 4 bases short and J 6 bases short, with 13 bases between. Germline CDR1 and CDR2: SGDLS and YYNGEE. CDR3 in amino acids: CASSPGYGAGELFF. For the CDR3, the DNA is TGTGCCAGCAGCCCGGGCTACGGGGCCGGGGAGCTGTTTTTT. The full variable domain, its missing parts supplied by reference TRBV9 and TRBJ2-2, is DSGVTQTPKHLITATGQRVTLRCSPRSGDLSVYWYQQSLDQGLQFLIQYYNGEERAKGNILERFSAQQFPDLHSELNLSSLELGDSALYFCASSPGYGAGELFFGEGSRLTVL.

This clonotype was detected ten times or more. The chain employs TRBV2 and TRBJ2-3; D is unresolved. V lost 0 bases to trimming and J lost 8 bases, with 9 bases between them. The CDR3 totals 13 residues. Per the germline V gene, CDR1 is SNHLY and CDR2 is FYNNEI. As DNA, the CDR3 is TGTGCCAGCAGTGAAGCCTCATCTCTTACGCAGTATTTT. It encodes CASSEASSLTQYF.

This clonotype occurred a few times. This chain connects TRBV11-2 to TRBJ2-1; 12 nucleotides align to TRBD2. Germline V CDR1 and CDR2: SGHAT, FQNNGV. Trimming at V came to 5 bases and at J to 5 bases, leaving 7 bases not matched to a gene. This CDR3 contains 16 residues. CDR3 loop: CASSPRTSGNHNEQFF. CDR3 in DNA: TGTGCCAGCAGCCCGAGGACTAGCGGGAACCACAATGAGCAGTTCTTC.

The chain uses TRBV2 and TRBJ2-3; D remains unclear. Germline lookup yields CDR1 SNHLY and CDR2 FYNNEI. V shed 6 bases and J shed 3 bases, with 16 bases lying between them. The CDR3 extends over 15 amino acids. The CDR3 loop is CASRPVPVRTDTQYF. CDR3 coding DNA: TGTGCCAGCAGGCCCGTCCCGGTGCGTACAGATACGCAGTATTTT.